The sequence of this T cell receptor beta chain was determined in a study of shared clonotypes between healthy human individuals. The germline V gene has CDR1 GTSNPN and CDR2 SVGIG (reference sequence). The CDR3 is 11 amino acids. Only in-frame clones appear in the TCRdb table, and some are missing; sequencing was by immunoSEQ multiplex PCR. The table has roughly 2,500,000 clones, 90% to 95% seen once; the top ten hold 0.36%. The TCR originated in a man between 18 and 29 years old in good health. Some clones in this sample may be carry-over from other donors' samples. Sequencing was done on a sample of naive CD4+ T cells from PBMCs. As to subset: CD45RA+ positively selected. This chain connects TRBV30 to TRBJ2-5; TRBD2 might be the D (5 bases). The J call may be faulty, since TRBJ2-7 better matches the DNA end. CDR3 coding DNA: TGTGCCGTTTCTATGAGGGCCGAGCAGTACTTC. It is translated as CAVSMRAEQYF.